These 12 T cell receptor beta chains originate from one sample sequenced in a study of patients and donors after allogeneic stem cell transplantation. TCRdb recomputed calls from the RT-PCR reads with MiXCR, one row per CDR3 protein. The sample consists of over 400,000 distinct CDR3 sequences, 16% of them appearing once. The specimen sequenced was blood, either unsorted or a sorted T cell fraction (not recorded which). All receptors come from a human donor who was either an allogeneic HSCT recipient or a stem cell or donor lymphocyte infusion donor (not recorded which). It is not recorded whose cells these are; they may come from a transplant donor.

The DNA for the CDR3 is TGTGCCAGCAGCCCCCTACCAGACCAAAGCACTGAAGCTTTCTTT. Translation gives CASSPLPDQSTEAFF. This chain joins TRBV4-2 and TRBJ1-1; no definite D call. V lost 4 bases and J lost 4, with 16 bases in between. The CDR3 spans 15 residues. Germline lookup yields CDR1 LGHNA and CDR2 YNFKEQ.

Details on this clonotype: One base separates it from a far larger clone, so it is likely a read error. The V call is TRBV9, the J call TRBJ2-7; TRBD2 matches 7 bases. CDR1 and CDR2 from the germline V gene are SGDLS and YYNGEE. J lost 7 bases, V lost 0 bases, and 10 bases had no gene match. The CDR3 runs to 15 residues. The CDR3 DNA reads TGTGCCAGCAGCGTAGGCGGGAGCCACCTCAATGAGCAGTACTTC. Translation gives CASSVGGSHLNEQYF.

The chain is built from TRBV2 and TRBJ1-5, with D possibly TRBD1 on 6 matching bases. V lost 8 bases to trimming and J lost 1 base, with 15 bases between them. The CDR3 has 15 residues. Germline assignment: CDR1 SNHLY and CDR2 FYNNEI. The CDR3 sequence is CASGSGTSSNQPQHF. DNA of the CDR3: TGTGCCAGCGGATCCGGGACATCAAGCAATCAGCCCCAGCATTTT.

The CDR3 sequence: CASGIGGQETQYF. The CDR3 coding sequence is TGTGCCAGCGGGATAGGGGGCCAAGAGACCCAGTACTTC. The gene calls are TRBV12-3 or TRBV12-4 and TRBJ2-5, with D possibly being TRBD1 (6 bases). The CDR3 spans 13 residues. Between the trimmed V and J ends, which lost 8 bases and 1 base, there was a span of 11 bases.

The chain links TRBV12-3 or TRBV12-4 to TRBJ1-1; D unclear. V dropped 5 bases and J dropped 4 bases, with 11 bases sitting between them. The CDR3 has 13 residues. CDR3 protein: CASSPLWGTEAFF. In nucleotides, the CDR3 is TGTGCCAGCAGTCCCCTTTGGGGCACTGAAGCTTTCTTT.

This clonotype was detected ten times or more. The V call is TRBV20-1, the J call TRBJ2-7; D is unresolved. With 1 base removed from V and 2 bases from J, the gap between germline ends came to 12 bases. The CDR3 contains 14 residues. Germline assignment: CDR1 DFQATT and CDR2 SNEGSKA (reference sequence). As DNA, the CDR3 is TGCAGTGCTAGAGGTTTCGGCTTCCCCTACGAGCAGTACTTC. Amino acids: CSARGFGFPYEQYF.

This rearrangement joins TRBV21-1 to TRBJ2-7; the DNA was not compared with TRBD2, the D call given in the table. TRBV21-1 is a listed pseudogene. This CDR3 region has 13 residues. The CDR3 protein is CASSMEGFYEQYF. As DNA, the CDR3 is TGTGCCAGCAGCATGGAGGGGTTCTACGAGCAGTACTTC.

This clonotype was counted between two and nine times. The genes are TRBV5-1 and TRBJ2-2; TRBD2 matches at 13 bases. The CDR3 has 15 residues. V gave up 7 bases and J gave up 5 bases; unmatched junction bases: 5. CDR1 and CDR2 from the germline V gene are SGHRS and YFSETQ. CDR3 nucleotides: TGCGCCAGCGTCCCGGGACTAGCGGGGACCGGGGAGCTGTTTTTT. Protein: CASVPGLAGTGELFF.

This clonotype occurred many times. The chain couples TRBV27 to TRBJ2-3, with a tentative D call TRBD2 (5 bases). Between the trimmed V and J ends, which lost 5 bases and 4 bases, there was a span of 16 bases. The CDR3 covers 15 residues. Germline CDR1 MNHEY, CDR2 SMNVEV (reference sequence). The CDR3 region has the DNA TGTGCCAGCAGTCTGACGCGGGCCGCCTCAGATACGCAGTATTTT. It is translated as CASSLTRAASDTQYF.

The chain joins TRBV20-1 to TRBJ2-1, with 7 nucleotides matching TRBD2. CDR1 is DFQATT, CDR2 SNEGSKA, per germline (reference sequence). The CDR3 extends over 14 amino acids. With 6 bases clipped from V and 6 bases from J, the junction kept 11 bases outside the gene matches. The CDR3 region has the DNA TGCAGTGCGGGACTTCCAGCGGGAAGCAATGAGCAGTTCTTC. Its translation is CSAGLPAGSNEQFF.

This clonotype was seen only a few times. The chain couples TRBV20-1 to TRBJ2-1; the D call may be TRBD1 or TRBD2 (5 bases each). CDR3 length: 14 amino acids. CDR1 is DFQATT, CDR2 SNEGSKA, per germline (reference sequence). V shed 5 bases and J shed 5 bases, with 16 bases lying between them. CDR3 protein: CSAVTGTQNNEQFF. CDR3 coding DNA: TGCAGTGCTGTTACCGGGACCCAAAACAATGAGCAGTTCTTC.

This clonotype was detected only a few times. V and J are TRBV6-5 and TRBJ1-6; D perhaps matches TRBD1 (6 bases). The CDR3 has 15 amino acids. The V and J ends lost 1 base and 7 bases respectively, with 11 bases between them. The V gene's germline CDR1 is MNHEY and CDR2 SVGAGI. CDR3 sequence (DNA): TGTGCCAGCAGTTACTGGCAGGGGCTAAATTCACCCCTCCACTTT. It yields the protein CASSYWQGLNSPLHF.